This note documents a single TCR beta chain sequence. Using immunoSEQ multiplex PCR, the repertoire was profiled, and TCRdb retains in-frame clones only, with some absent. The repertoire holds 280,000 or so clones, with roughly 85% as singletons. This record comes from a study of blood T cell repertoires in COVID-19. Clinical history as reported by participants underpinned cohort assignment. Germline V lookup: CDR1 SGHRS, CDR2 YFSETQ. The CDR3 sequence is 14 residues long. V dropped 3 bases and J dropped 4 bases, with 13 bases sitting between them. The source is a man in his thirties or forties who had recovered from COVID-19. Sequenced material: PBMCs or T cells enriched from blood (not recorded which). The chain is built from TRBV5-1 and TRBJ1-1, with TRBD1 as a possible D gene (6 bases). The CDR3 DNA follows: TGCGCCAGCAGCTCTCAGGGGTCGGGCACTGAAGCTTTCTTT. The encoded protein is CASSSQGSGTEAFF.